The next 7 T cell receptor beta chains were all read from a single sample in a study of blood T cell repertoires in COVID-19. The protocol was immunoSEQ multiplex PCR, while the TCRdb copy is restricted to in-frame clones and leaves out a portion. The sample consists of roughly 290,000 clones, more than 80% of them appearing once. Sequenced input: peripheral blood. Every receptor here comes from a woman in her thirties with COVID-19, enrolled during active disease.

The CDR3 region is CASSRDSNHGYTF. As DNA, the CDR3 is TGTGCCAGCAGCCGAGACAGCAACCATGGCTACACCTTC. The chain carries TRBV7-9 and TRBJ1-2, with D possibly matching TRBD1 (5 bases). CDR1 and CDR2 (germline): SEHNR, FQNEAQ (reference sequence). V shed 5 bases and J shed 6 bases, with 13 bases lying between them. The CDR3 is 13 amino acids. Full variable domain (missing parts from reference TRBV7-9 and TRBJ1-2): DTGVSQNPRHKITKRGQNVTFRCDPISEHNRLYWYRQTLGQGPEFLTYFQNEAQLEKSRLLSDRFSAERPKGSFSTLEIQRTEQGDSAMYLCASSRDSNHGYTFGSGTRLTVV.

The chain is built from TRBV11-3 and TRBJ2-3; 8 bases are a match to TRBD2. The length of the CDR3 is 16 residues. Trimming at V came to 5 bases and at J to 1 base, leaving 8 bases not matched to a gene. CDR1 is SGHNT, CDR2 YENEEA, per germline. As DNA, the CDR3 is TGTGCCAGCAGCCCCCGAGCGGGAGCGGGCACAGATACGCAGTATTTT. This gives the protein CASSPRAGAGTDTQYF.

The chain combines TRBV6-5 with TRBJ1-1; the match to TRBD1 covers 11 bases. The germline gives CDR1 MNHEY, CDR2 SVGAGI. The CDR3 loop spans 14 amino acids. The junction had 8 bases not matched to a gene; V was cut back by 8 bases and J by 6 bases. The CDR3 region is CASGRTGGSSEAFF. As DNA, the CDR3 is TGTGCCAGCGGTCGGACAGGGGGCAGTTCTGAAGCTTTCTTT.

The chain links TRBV5-1 to TRBJ2-1; TRBD2 might be the D (6 bases). The CDR3 is made up of 15 amino acids. V was shortened by 4 bases and J by 8 bases, with 19 bases between the two germline ends. Germline V gives CDR1 SGHRS, CDR2 YFSETQ. As DNA, the CDR3 is TGCGCCAGCAGCCGAGATGGGGGGATTCTTGATGAGCAGTTCTTC. Protein: CASSRDGGILDEQFF.

V usage is TRBV2 and J usage is TRBJ2-1, with 11 bases aligning to TRBD2. V dropped 0 bases and J dropped 7; count of bases not matched to a gene: 14. CDR1 and CDR2 from the germline V gene are SNHLY and FYNNEI. CDR3 size: 19 residues. The CDR3 reads CASSEAGGIVAGGPNEQFF. DNA for the CDR3: TGTGCCAGCAGTGAAGCGGGGGGGATAGTAGCGGGAGGGCCGAATGAGCAGTTCTTC.

V is TRBV7-2 and J is TRBJ1-4, with D possibly being TRBD1 (6 bases). The V gene lost 5 bases and the J gene lost 6 bases, with 10 bases spanning the gap. CDR3 size: 13 residues. Germline CDR1 is SGHTA and CDR2 is FQGNSA. CDR3 protein: CASSRGGHEKLFF. The CDR3 coding sequence is TGTGCCAGCAGCCGCGGGGGGCATGAAAAACTGTTTTTT.

This chain joins TRBV7-9 and TRBJ2-7; 10 bases are shared with TRBD2. Germline assignment: CDR1 SEHNR and CDR2 FQNEAQ (reference sequence). Trimming took 4 bases from V and 3 from J; bases not matched to a gene: 3. The length of the CDR3 is 14 residues. The CDR3 protein is CASSYSSGSYEQYF. Written as DNA, the CDR3 is TGTGCCAGCAGCTACTCTAGCGGGAGCTACGAGCAGTACTTC.